The TCR beta chain under discussion was sequenced for a study of OX40 agonist ivuxolimab in advanced cancers. V was pared by 3 bases and J by 3 bases, with 18 bases between. This CDR3 is 17 amino acids long. Germline V gene data show CDR1 as SGHTS and CDR2 as YDEGEE. Measured with immunoSEQ multiplex PCR; TCRdb has only the in-frame clones, and not every one. Found here are around 150,000 clones, 90% to 95% of them singletons; the top ten hold about 0.3%. This TCR came from an adult with an advanced solid tumor such as melanoma, head and neck, liver or kidney cancer. The rearrangement links TRBV5-8 to TRBJ1-4; TRBD1 might be the D (5 bases). The sample consisted of CD4+ or CD8+ T cells sorted from blood, taken in a trial of the OX40 agonist ivuxolimab. This CDR3 reads CASSWGGAPGANEKLFF. The CDR3 region has the DNA TGTGCCAGCAGCTGGGGGGGAGCCCCCGGGGCTAATGAAAAACTGTTTTTT.